One and the same sample provided the 5 T cell receptor beta chains below, sequenced in a study of blood T cell repertoires in COVID-19. The method was immunoSEQ multiplex PCR; TCRdb's version includes in-frame clones alone and lacks a portion of them. This table holds tens of thousands of clones, around 82% found once. The sample comprised peripheral blood. These receptor sequences come from a human donor in a cohort sampled during active COVID-19.

The chain has TRBV7-2 and TRBJ1-5; D gene unclear. This CDR3 is 14 amino acids long. Trimming left V 0 bases short and J 6 bases short, with 9 bases between. Germline CDR1 is SGHTA and CDR2 is FQGNSA. CDR3 amino acids: CASSLALGGQPQHF. The DNA of the CDR3 is TGTGCCAGCAGCTTAGCGCTCGGAGGTCAGCCCCAGCATTTT. Filled out from reference TRBV7-2 and TRBJ1-5, the complete variable domain reads GAGVSQSPSNKVTEKGKDVELRCDPISGHTALYWYRQSLGQGLEFLIYFQGNSAPDKSGLPSDRFSAERTGGSVSTLTIQRTQQEDSAVYLCASSLALGGQPQHFGDGTRLSIL.

This rearrangement joins TRBV27 to TRBJ1-6, with 7 bases matching TRBD1. Germline V gene lookup returns CDR1 MNHEY and CDR2 SMNVEV (reference sequence). The V segment lost 1 base and the J segment 6 bases; nucleotides outside the gene matches: 12. The CDR3 length is 18 residues. CDR3: CASSLFGTNRGGNSPLHF. The CDR3 coding sequence is TGTGCCAGCAGTTTATTTGGGACAAACAGGGGCGGTAATTCACCCCTCCACTTT.

This clone was detected only once. The gene calls are TRBV5-6 and TRBJ2-5; the match to TRBD1 covers 7 bases. The trim removed 4 bases at V and 1 base at J, leaving 7 bases unmatched. Per the germline V gene, CDR1 is SGHDT and CDR2 is YYEEEE. This CDR3 is built from 15 residues. The CDR3 here is CASSLTGVGQETQYF. The CDR3 coding sequence is TGTGCCAGCAGCCTAACAGGGGTGGGCCAAGAGACCCAGTACTTC.

The V and J genes are TRBV11-2 and TRBJ2-5; D gene uncertain. V dropped 6 bases and J dropped 0 bases, with 8 bases sitting between them. Germline V gene data show CDR1 as SGHAT and CDR2 as FQNNGV. This CDR3 has 13 residues. This chain's CDR3 is CASSSRYQETQYF. The CDR3 bases are TGTGCCAGCAGTTCCAGGTACCAAGAGACCCAGTACTTC.

This clone occurred a few times. The gene calls are TRBV2 and TRBJ1-5; unclear D gene. Between the trimmed V and J ends, which lost 10 bases and 5 bases, there was a span of 15 bases. Germline V gene data show CDR1 as SNHLY and CDR2 as FYNNEI. The CDR3 contains 13 residues. The chain's CDR3 is CATSPGEDQPQHF. The CDR3 bases are TGTGCCACCTCCCCTGGTGAGGATCAGCCCCAGCATTTT.